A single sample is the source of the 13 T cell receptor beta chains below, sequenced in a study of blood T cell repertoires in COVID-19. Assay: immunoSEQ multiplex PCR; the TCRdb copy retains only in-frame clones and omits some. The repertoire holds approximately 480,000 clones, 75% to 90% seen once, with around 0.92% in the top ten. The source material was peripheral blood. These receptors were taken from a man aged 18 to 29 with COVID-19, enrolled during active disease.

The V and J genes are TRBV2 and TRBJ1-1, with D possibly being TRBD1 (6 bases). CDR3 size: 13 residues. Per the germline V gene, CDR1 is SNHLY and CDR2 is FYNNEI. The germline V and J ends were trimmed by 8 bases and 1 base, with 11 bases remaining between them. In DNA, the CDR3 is TGTGCCAGCCAGTCAGGGGCGAACACTGAAGCTTTCTTT. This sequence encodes CASQSGANTEAFF.

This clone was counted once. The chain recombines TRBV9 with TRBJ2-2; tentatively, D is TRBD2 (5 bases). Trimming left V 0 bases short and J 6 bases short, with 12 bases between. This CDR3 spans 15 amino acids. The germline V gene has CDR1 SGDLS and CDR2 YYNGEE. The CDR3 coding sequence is TGTGCCAGCAGCGTAGAAGCCCGGGGAGCCGGGGAGCTGTTTTTT. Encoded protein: CASSVEARGAGELFF.

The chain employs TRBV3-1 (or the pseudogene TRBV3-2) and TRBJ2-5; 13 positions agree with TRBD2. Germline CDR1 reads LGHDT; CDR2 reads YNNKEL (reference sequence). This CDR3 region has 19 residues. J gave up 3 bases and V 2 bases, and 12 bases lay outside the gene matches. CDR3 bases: TGTGCCAGCAGCCAACCAGGAAATCCGGGACTAGCGGGAAAAGAGACCCAGTACTTC. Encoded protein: CASSQPGNPGLAGKETQYF.

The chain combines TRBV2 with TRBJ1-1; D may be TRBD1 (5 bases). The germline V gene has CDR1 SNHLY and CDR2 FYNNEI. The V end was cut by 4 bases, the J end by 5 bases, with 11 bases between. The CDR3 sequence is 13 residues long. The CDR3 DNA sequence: TGTGCCAGCAGTGGAGTGGGGCTTACTGAAGCTTTCTTT. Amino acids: CASSGVGLTEAFF.

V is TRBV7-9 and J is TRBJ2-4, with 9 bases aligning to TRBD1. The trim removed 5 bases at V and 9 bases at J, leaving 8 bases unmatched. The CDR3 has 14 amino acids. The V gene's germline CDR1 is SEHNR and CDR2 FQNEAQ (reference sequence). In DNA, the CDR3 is TGTGCCAGCAGCGGGACAGGGAACAGGGGCATTCAGTACTTC. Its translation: CASSGTGNRGIQYF.

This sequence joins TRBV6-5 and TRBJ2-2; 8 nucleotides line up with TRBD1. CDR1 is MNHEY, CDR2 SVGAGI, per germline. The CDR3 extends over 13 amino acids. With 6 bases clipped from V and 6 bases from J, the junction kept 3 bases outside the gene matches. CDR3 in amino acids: CASRDRDPGELFF. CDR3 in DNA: TGTGCCAGCAGGGACAGGGATCCCGGGGAGCTGTTTTTT.

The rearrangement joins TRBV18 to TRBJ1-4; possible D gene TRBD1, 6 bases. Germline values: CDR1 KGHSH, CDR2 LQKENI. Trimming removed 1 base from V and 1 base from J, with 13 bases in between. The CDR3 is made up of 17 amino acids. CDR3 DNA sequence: TGTGCCAGCTCACCACGGTCGGGGGGCAGAACTAATGAAAAACTGTTTTTT. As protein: CASSPRSGGRTNEKLFF.

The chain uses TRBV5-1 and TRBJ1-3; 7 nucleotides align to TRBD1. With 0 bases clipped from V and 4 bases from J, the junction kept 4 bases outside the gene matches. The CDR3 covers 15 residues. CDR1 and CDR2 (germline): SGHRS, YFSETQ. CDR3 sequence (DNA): TGCGCCAGCAGCTTGGTCGGGACAGAAGGAAACACCATATATTTT. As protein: CASSLVGTEGNTIYF. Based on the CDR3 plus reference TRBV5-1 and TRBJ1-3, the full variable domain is KAGVTQTPRYLIKTRGQQVTLSCSPISGHRSVSWYQQTPGQGLQFLFEYFSETQRNKGNFPGRFSGRQFSNSRSEMNVSTLELGDSALYLCASSLVGTEGNTIYFGEGSWLTVV.

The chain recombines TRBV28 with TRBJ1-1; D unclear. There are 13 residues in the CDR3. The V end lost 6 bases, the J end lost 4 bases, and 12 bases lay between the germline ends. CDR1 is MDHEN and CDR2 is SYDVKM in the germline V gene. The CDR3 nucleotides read TGTGCCAGCAGCCGCCGCGGGATCACTGAAGCTTTCTTT. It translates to CASSRRGITEAFF.

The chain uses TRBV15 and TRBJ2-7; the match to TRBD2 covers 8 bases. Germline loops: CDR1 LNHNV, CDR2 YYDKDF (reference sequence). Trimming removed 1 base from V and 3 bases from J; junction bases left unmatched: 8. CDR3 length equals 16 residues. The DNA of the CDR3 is TGTGCCACCAGCAGAGTAATGACTAGCGACGTCTACGAGCAGTACTTC. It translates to CATSRVMTSDVYEQYF. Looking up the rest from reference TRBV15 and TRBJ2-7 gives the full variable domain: DAMVIQNPRYQVTQFGKPVTLSCSQTLNHNVMYWYQQKSSQAPKLLFHYYDKDFNNEADTPDNFQSRRPNTSFCFLDIRSPGLGDTAMYLCATSRVMTSDVYEQYFGPGTRLTVT.

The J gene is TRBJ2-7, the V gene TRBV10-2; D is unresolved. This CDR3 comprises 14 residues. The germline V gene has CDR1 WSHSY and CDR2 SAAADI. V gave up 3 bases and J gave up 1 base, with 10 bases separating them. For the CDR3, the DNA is TGCGCCAGCAGTGACTCGCCACAGTCCTACGAGCAGTACTTC. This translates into CASSDSPQSYEQYF.

The CDR3 bases are TGTGCCAGCACCGGGGACTTCTCCGAGCAGTACTTC. Its translation: CASTGDFSEQYF. The rearrangement joins TRBV7-9 to TRBJ2-7; tentative D call: TRBD2 (6 bases). The V end was cut by 7 bases, the J end by 6 bases, with 13 bases between. The CDR3 has 12 residues. Germline V gene lookup returns CDR1 SEHNR and CDR2 FQNEAQ (reference sequence).

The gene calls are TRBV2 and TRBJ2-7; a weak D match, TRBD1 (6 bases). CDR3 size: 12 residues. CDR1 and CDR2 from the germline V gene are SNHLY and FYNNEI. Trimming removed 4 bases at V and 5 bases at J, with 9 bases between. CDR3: CASSVQGNEQYF. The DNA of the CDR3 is TGTGCCAGCAGTGTACAGGGCAACGAGCAGTACTTC.